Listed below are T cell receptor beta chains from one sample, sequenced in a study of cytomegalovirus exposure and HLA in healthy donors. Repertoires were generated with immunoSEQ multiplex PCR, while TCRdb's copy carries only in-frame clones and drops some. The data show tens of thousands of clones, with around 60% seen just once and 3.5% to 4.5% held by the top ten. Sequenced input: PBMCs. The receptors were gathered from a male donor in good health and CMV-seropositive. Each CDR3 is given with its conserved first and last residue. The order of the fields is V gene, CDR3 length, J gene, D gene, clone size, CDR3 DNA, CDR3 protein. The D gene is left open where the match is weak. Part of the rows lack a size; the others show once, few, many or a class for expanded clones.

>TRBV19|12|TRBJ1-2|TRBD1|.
TGTGCCAGTAGTACCAGACAGGGGGGCTACACCTTC
CASSTRQGGYTF
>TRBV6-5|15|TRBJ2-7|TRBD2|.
TGTGCCAGCAGTTCAGAGCGGGGGGGCCCCTACGAGCAGTACTTC
CASSSERGGPYEQYF
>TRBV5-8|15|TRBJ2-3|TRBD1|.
TGTGCCAGCAGCACCGGGACAGCTAGCACAGATACGCAGTATTTT
CASSTGTASTDTQYF
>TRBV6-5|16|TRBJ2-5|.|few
TGTGCCAGCAGTTACTCAACAGGCCCGTCCGAGGAGACCCAGTACTTC
CASSYSTGPSEETQYF
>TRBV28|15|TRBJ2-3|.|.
TGTGCCAGCCTTGCAGGTGCGAGCCACACAGATACGCAGTATTTT
CASLAGASHTDTQYF
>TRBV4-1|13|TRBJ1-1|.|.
TGCGCCAGCAGCCAAGAATGGAGGGTTGAAGCTTTCTTT
CASSQEWRVEAFF
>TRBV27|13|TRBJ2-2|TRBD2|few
TGTGCCAGCAGTGGGGGGGACACCGGGGAGCTGTTTTTT
CASSGGDTGELFF
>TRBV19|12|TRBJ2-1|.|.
TGTGCCAGTAGTATAGTAGCTCGAGAGCAGTTCTTC
CASSIVAREQFF
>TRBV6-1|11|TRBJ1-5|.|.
TGTGCCAGCAGGCAGAATCAGCCCCAGCATTTT
CASRQNQPQHF
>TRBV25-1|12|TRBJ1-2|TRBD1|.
TGTGCCACGACAGGGGGCTTCTATGGCTACACCTTC
CATTGGFYGYTF
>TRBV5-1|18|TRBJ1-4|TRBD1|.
TGCGCCAGCAGCTCCCTGGGGGTAGGGGGCCCAACTAATGAAAAACTGTTTTTT
CASSSLGVGGPTNEKLFF
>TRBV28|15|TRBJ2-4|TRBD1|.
TGTGCCAGCAGTTGGGGCAGGGGGCCCCAAAACATTCAGTACTTC
CASSWGRGPQNIQYF
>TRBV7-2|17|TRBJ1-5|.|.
TGTGCCAGCAGCCGGGAACAACAGGGCCTCCTCAATCAGCCCCAGCATTTT
CASSREQQGLLNQPQHF
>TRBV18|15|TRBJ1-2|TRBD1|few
TGTGCCAGCTCGCTTAATTTGGGACAGGGAGGCGGCTACACCTTC
CASSLNLGQGGGYTF
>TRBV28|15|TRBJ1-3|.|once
TGTGCCAGCCTACTACAGGGCCTGGGAGGAAACACCATATATTTT
CASLLQGLGGNTIYF
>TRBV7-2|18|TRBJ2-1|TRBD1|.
TGTGCCAGCAGCTTAGCTCCGGACAGGGCTCACAAGGAAGATGAGCAGTTCTTC
CASSLAPDRAHKEDEQFF
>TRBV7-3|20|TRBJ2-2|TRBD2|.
TGTGCCAGCAGCTTAACGTTAGGACTAGCGGGAGAGAGGGGCACCGGGGAGCTGTTTTTT
CASSLTLGLAGERGTGELFF
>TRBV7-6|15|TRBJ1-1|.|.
TGTGCCAGCAGCTTAGGGGGCCATCCGAGGACTGAAGCTTTCTTT
CASSLGGHPRTEAFF
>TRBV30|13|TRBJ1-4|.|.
TGTGCCTGGAGGGGAGTCACTAATGAAAAACTGTTTTTT
CAWRGVTNEKLFF
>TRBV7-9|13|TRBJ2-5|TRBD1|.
TGTGCCAGCAGGCGGGACAGGGAAGAGACCCAGTACTTC
CASRRDREETQYF
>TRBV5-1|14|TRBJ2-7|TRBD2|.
TGCGCCAGCAGCCCTAGCGGGAGGGCGGGCGAGCAGTACTTC
CASSPSGRAGEQYF
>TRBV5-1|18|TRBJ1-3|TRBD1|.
TGCGCCAGCAGTCCCGGACAGGGGAGGATTTTCTCTGGAAACACCATATATTTT
CASSPGQGRIFSGNTIYF
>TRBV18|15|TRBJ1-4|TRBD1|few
TGTGCCAGCTCACCACGAGTGGCAGGGGGTGAAAAACTGTTTTTT
CASSPRVAGGEKLFF
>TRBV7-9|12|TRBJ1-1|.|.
TGTGCCAGCAGCTTAGTGAGGGCTGAAGCTTTCTTT
CASSLVRAEAFF